These 15 T cell receptor beta chains share one sample of origin, sequenced in a study of T cell repertoires in cytomegalovirus infection. One entry per CDR3 protein, called by TCRdb with MiXCR from the reads. Of 740,000 or so distinct CDR3 sequences in the sample, about a third were seen once. Material for sequencing was PBMCs. All receptors come from a human donor in good health (CMV status not recorded). Some clones in this sample may be carry-over from other donors' samples.

This clonotype was counted only a few times. The chain has TRBV10-3 and TRBJ2-7, with 9 positions matching TRBD2. Per the germline V gene, CDR1 is ENHRY and CDR2 is SYGVKD. V lost 4 bases and J lost 3; bases outside the gene matches: 10. There are 16 residues in the CDR3. The CDR3: CAISGPTSGLHYEQYF. The CDR3, as DNA: TGTGCCATCAGTGGTCCGACTAGCGGTCTTCACTACGAGCAGTACTTC.

The chain has TRBV27 and TRBJ1-5, with a tentative D call TRBD1 (6 bases). The CDR3 contains 17 residues. V lost 8 bases and J 0 bases, leaving 20 bases between the germline ends. CDR1 and CDR2 from the germline V gene are MNHEY and SMNVEV (reference sequence). The CDR3: CASPKRGLIYSNQPQHF. CDR3 nucleotide sequence: TGTGCCAGCCCTAAGAGGGGGTTAATCTATAGCAATCAGCCCCAGCATTTT.

As concerns this clonotype: A much larger clone sits a single nucleotide away, making a read error possible. J is TRBJ2-3 and V is TRBV7-2; 7 bases are a match to TRBD2. Trimming took 5 bases from V and 6 from J; bases not matched to a gene: 14. The CDR3 covers 16 residues. The germline gives CDR1 SGHTA, CDR2 FQGNSA. The CDR3 sequence: CASSPQTGAGTDTQYF. The CDR3 DNA is TGTGCCAGCAGCCCACAAACCGGAGCGGGGACCGATACGCAGTATTTT.

On this clonotype itself: Compared with germline, one end of the junction differs, possibly owing to a read error. The gene calls are TRBV20-1 and TRBJ1-6; D unresolved. The V gene's germline CDR1 is DFQATT and CDR2 SNEGSKA (reference sequence). CDR3 length equals 16 residues. The CDR3 here is CSARGLRSSYNSPLRF. CDR3 in DNA: TGCAGTGCTAGAGGGCTAAGGAGCTCCTATAATTCACCCCTCCGCTTT.

V gene TRBV11-1 combines with J gene TRBJ2-1; D ambiguous. Germline values: CDR1 SGHAT, CDR2 FQDESV (reference sequence). CDR3 length: 13 residues. Between the trimmed V and J ends, which lost 1 base and 7 bases, there was a span of 8 bases. DNA for the CDR3: TGTGCCAGCAGCTTAGGTCTCCCAAATGAGCAGTTCTTC. Protein product: CASSLGLPNEQFF.

This clonotype was detected a few times. This rearrangement joins TRBV12-3 or TRBV12-4 to TRBJ1-1, with 10 nucleotides matching TRBD1. CDR3 length: 15 residues. The trim removed 3 bases at V and 5 bases at J, leaving 6 bases unmatched. The DNA for the CDR3 is TGTGCCAGCAGTTTGGGACAGGGGTTGCGGACTGAAGCTTTCTTT. It translates to CASSLGQGLRTEAFF.

V and J are TRBV7-9 and TRBJ1-1, with 8 bases matching TRBD1. The CDR3 has 15 residues. Germline lookup yields CDR1 SEHNR and CDR2 FQNEAQ (reference sequence). The V gene end was trimmed by 4 bases and the J gene end by 1 base; junction bases not matched to a gene: 5. The CDR3 loop is CASSSTGGANTEAFF. The CDR3 nucleotides read TGTGCCAGCAGCTCCACAGGGGGTGCGAACACTGAAGCTTTCTTT.

A few counts support this clonotype. V gene TRBV12-3 or TRBV12-4 combines with J gene TRBJ1-2; TRBD1 is a possible D gene (6 bases). The CDR3 contains 14 residues. V gave up 6 bases and J gave up 6 bases, with 17 bases separating them. CDR3 protein: CASRSGTRSNGYTF. The DNA of the CDR3 is TGTGCCAGCAGATCCGGGACACGAAGTAATGGCTACACCTTC.

This clonotype turned up a few times. The chain recombines TRBV12-3 or TRBV12-4 with TRBJ1-5; a weak D match, TRBD1 (6 bases). Trimming removed 6 bases from V and 1 base from J, with 13 bases in between. The CDR3 contains 15 residues. This CDR3 reads CASSTTGASNQPQHF. DNA for the CDR3: TGTGCCAGCAGCACGACAGGTGCCAGCAATCAGCCCCAGCATTTT.

As concerns this clonotype: A much larger clone differs by one base, so this may be a read error. The gene calls are TRBV7-2 and TRBJ1-2; TRBD1 is a possible D gene (6 bases). The germline CDR1 and CDR2 sequences are SGHTA and FQGNSA. CDR3 length equals 15 residues. V lost 4 bases, J lost 6 bases, and 18 bases lay in between. The CDR3 bases are TGTACCAGCAGCTCAACCGCCCGGGGGGCCGATGGCTACACCTTC. Protein product: CTSSSTARGADGYTF.

CDR3 protein: CASSFCYETLHEQYF. CDR3 DNA: TGTGCCAGCAGTTTCTGCTACGAAACCCTCCACGAGCAGTACTTC. The rearrangement joins TRBV28 to TRBJ2-7; no clear D gene. The germline gives CDR1 MDHEN, CDR2 SYDVKM. The CDR3 runs 15 residues. V lost 3 bases, J lost 5 bases, and 17 bases lay in between.

V usage is TRBV19 and J usage is TRBJ2-1, with TRBD1 matching over 7 bases. The trim removed 3 bases at V and 2 bases at J, leaving 4 bases unmatched. This CDR3 contains 15 residues. Per germline, CDR1 LNHDA and CDR2 SQIVND (reference sequence). The DNA for the CDR3 is TGTGCCAGTAGTATCCGACAGGGCGCCTACAATGAGCAGTTCTTC. Amino acids: CASSIRQGAYNEQFF.

The chain has TRBV7-2 and TRBJ2-7, with TRBD1 matching 7 bases. After removal of 0 bases from V and 7 bases from J, the junction contained 6 bases not matched to a gene. The CDR3 length is 14 residues. The germline V gene has CDR1 SGHTA and CDR2 FQGNSA. CDR3: CASSLAYGDREQYF. In DNA form, the CDR3 reads TGTGCCAGCAGCTTAGCGTACGGGGACAGAGAGCAGTACTTC.

This rearrangement joins TRBV20-1 to TRBJ1-2; D is ambiguous. This CDR3 is 17 amino acids long. From germline, CDR1 is DFQATT and CDR2 SNEGSKA (reference sequence). Trimming took 1 base from V and 6 from J, leaving 24 bases between them. This chain's CDR3 is CSARVRPWGALRDGYTF. The CDR3 nucleotides are TGCAGTGCTAGAGTCCGGCCTTGGGGAGCCCTTAGGGATGGCTACACCTTC.

The V gene is TRBV19, the J gene TRBJ2-7; unclear D gene. Germline CDR1 LNHDA, CDR2 SQIVND (reference sequence). The CDR3 length is 14 residues. V was cut by 5 bases and J by 5 bases, with 16 bases left in between. The CDR3 DNA follows: TGTGCCAGTAGTCGTTCGAGGAATGAAGACGAGCAGTACTTC. Protein: CASSRSRNEDEQYF. Combining the CDR3 with reference TRBV19 and TRBJ2-7 gives the whole variable domain DGGITQSPKYLFRKEGQNVTLSCEQNLNHDAMYWYRQDPGQGLRLIYYSQIVNDFQKGDIAEGYSVSREKKESFPLTVTSAQKNPTAFYLCASSRSRNEDEQYFGPGTRLTVT.